This entry is about one TCR beta chain. Sampled 1 year posttransplant, controls received myeloablative marrow transplants, methotrexate and a calcineurin inhibitor. Only in-frame clones appear in the TCRdb table, and some are missing; sequencing was by immunoSEQ multiplex PCR. The sample consists of 15,000 to 17,000 clones, 84% of them appearing once. The data were obtained in a study of T cells after posttransplantation cyclophosphamide. The CDR3 consists of 16 residues. Germline V gene lookup returns CDR1 KGHSH and CDR2 LQKENI. V dropped 3 bases and J dropped 3 bases, with 12 bases sitting between them.

The specimen comprised PBMCs, sampled roughly 350 days after allogeneic stem cell transplant with calcineurin inhibitor and methotrexate. The origin of this receptor is a male patient younger than 30 who received an allogeneic stem cell transplant from a related donor, was CMV-positive, and had no GVHD. Some T cells may trace back to the graft donor. V and J are TRBV18 and TRBJ1-6, with a tentative D call TRBD1 (5 bases). This chain's CDR3 is CASSPQGRGYNSPLHF. The CDR3 region has the DNA TGTGCCAGCTCACCCCAGGGAAGGGGCTATAATTCACCCCTCCACTTT.